The entry that follows covers one TCR beta chain sequence. The target antigen is unknown. Someone took an approximately 2.3 ml blood sample from each of the donors. Whole-blood total RNA was extracted without T cell sorting. The CDR3 is made up of 13 amino acids. CDR1 is WNHNN and CDR2 is SYGVQD in the germline V gene (reference sequence). The data were taken from a study of monozygotic twins with inflammatory bowel disease. Researchers put TCRalpha and TCRbeta cDNA through two nested PCRs lasting 16 and 9 cycles. After re-calling the 5' RACE reads, TCRdb lists one entry per CDR3 protein, DNA absent. The sample holds 110,000 to 150,000 distinct CDR3 sequences. Broader study findings: Researchers report that IBD patients shared fewer clonotypes with others than healthy twins, especially amid disease activity.

J is TRBJ1-1 and V is TRBV10-1. This clonotype was obtained from a human donor with ulcerative colitis or Crohn's disease, or a healthy co-twin of an affected twin (not recorded which). Sequenced material: blood. CDR3 in amino acids: CTSSARANTEAFF.